This TCR beta chain was sequenced during a study of cytomegalovirus exposure and HLA in healthy donors. Study-wide context: The same platform was used for the 110 or so validation repertoires and the approximately 670 first-cohort repertoires, a later analysis reported.

The study, taken as a whole, reports: Within the 120 validation repertoires, first-cohort TCR clusters tended to co-occur, according to a later analysis. Rare sequences made up most TCRs, while some public TCRs were found in many donors.

Some clones are missing from TCRdb's copy, which holds only in-frame ones; the method was immunoSEQ multiplex PCR. The repertoire consists of about 110,000 clones, with roughly 95% occurring once and the leading ten covering approximately 0.67%. Per germline, CDR1 MNHNY and CDR2 SVGAGI (reference sequence). The CDR3 runs to 15 residues. V lost 10 bases to trimming and J lost 13 bases; unmatched junction nucleotides: 19. Details on this clone: Its matching antigen is unknown.

This clonotype was obtained from a woman under 30 in good health and CMV-seronegative. Sequencing used PBMCs. The chain links TRBV6-6 to TRBJ1-4, with 9 positions matching TRBD1. CDR3 sequence reads: CANGSGTGSWVRLFF. The CDR3, as DNA: TGTGCCAACGGATCCGGGACAGGGTCATGGGTGCGACTGTTTTTT.